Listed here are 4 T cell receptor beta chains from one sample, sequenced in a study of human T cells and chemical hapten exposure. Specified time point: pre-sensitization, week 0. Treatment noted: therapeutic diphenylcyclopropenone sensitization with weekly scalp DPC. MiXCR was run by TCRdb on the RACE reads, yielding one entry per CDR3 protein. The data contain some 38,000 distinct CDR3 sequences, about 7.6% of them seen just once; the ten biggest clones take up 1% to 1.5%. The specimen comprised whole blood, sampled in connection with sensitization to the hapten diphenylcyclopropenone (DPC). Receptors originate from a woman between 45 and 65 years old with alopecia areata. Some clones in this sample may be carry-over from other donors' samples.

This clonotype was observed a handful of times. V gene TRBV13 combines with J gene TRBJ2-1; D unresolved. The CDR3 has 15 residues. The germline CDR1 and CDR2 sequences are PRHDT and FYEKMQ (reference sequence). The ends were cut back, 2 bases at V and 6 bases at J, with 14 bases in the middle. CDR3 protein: CASSLPGPAPNEQFF. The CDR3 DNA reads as TGTGCCAGCAGCTTACCGGGCCCGGCCCCCAATGAGCAGTTCTTC.

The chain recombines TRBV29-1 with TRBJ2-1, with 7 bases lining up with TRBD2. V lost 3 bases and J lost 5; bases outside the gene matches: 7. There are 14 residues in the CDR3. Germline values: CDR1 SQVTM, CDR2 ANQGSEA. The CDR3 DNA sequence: TGCAGCGTTGAGGGGCGGGAGCATAACAATGAGCAGTTCTTC. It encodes CSVEGREHNNEQFF.

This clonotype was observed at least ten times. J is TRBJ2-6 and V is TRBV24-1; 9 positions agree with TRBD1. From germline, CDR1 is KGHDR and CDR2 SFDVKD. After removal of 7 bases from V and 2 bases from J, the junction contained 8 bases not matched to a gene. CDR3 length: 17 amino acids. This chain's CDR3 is CATRQGATSPGANVLTF. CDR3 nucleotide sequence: TGTGCCACCAGACAGGGGGCTACTTCCCCTGGGGCCAACGTCCTGACTTTC.

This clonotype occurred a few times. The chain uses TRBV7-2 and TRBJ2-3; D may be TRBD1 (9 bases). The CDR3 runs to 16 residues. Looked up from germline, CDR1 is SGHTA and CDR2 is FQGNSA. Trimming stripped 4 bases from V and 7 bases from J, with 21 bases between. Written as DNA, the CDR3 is TGTGCCAGCAGCTCCGGGGGGGGACAGGGCCTATATACGCAGTATTTT. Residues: CASSSGGGQGLYTQYF.